One T cell receptor (beta chain) is described in this entry. Its binding antigen is unknown. Per-base quality was not reported, and no clone a single base away is much larger than it. The data stem from a study of CD8+CD57+ T cells in acquired aplastic anemia (dated by TCRdb to the late 2010s). Turning to the overall study: Extracted DNA from sorted CD4+ and CD8+ cells averaged around 3.5 ug, ranging from about 0.2 to 30 ug. Mean read counts for healthy donor samples were about 10 million for CD4+ cells and some 12 million for CD8+ cells.

General study outcomes and caveats: Patients and healthy controls showed no significant difference in CD8+ Simpson's diversity (P=0.060). Around 27 CD8+ CDR3 sequences were found in both patients and controls but appeared to be highly expressed in patients and within the immunodominant clones of the patients.

In this study, sorted CD4+ and CD8+ T cells from the blood of healthy subjects and of severe aplastic anemia patients had their TCR repertoires deep-sequenced. Ficoll-Paque density gradient centrifugation was used to isolate peripheral blood mononuclear cells. Before DNA extraction, CD4+ and CD8+ T cells were sorted by FACS or by magnetic beads. TCR beta VDJ combination and CDR3 sequence profiling used genomic DNA as the template. An Illumina HiSeq 2000 was used for TCR repertoire sequencing. For the original study's pipeline: TRBV/TRBJ rearrangement plots, CDR3 size and DJ length profiles, and Simpson's diversity index were used to assess repertoires. The immunodominant clone was defined as the most abundant DNA sequence in deep sequencing data. CDR3 amino acid sequences were screened for sharing across subjects and compared with published repertoires and the VDJdb database. TCRdb applied fastp at Q25 and MiXCR to the public reads, then kept only in-frame beta chains. Rows with one shared CDR3 protein collapse into an entry with the most common genes and DNA. TCRdb's processing, not the study's, gives the V and J calls here. For this sample the table gives 150,000 to 200,000 distinct CDR3 sequences, of which 50% to 75% were detected only once. The top ten clonotypes cover 45% of the sample.

The sequencing input was sorted CD4+, CD8+, or CD8+CD57+ T cells (not recorded which) from PBMCs. The receptor comes from a human donor in good health.

In nucleotides, the sequence is TGTGCCAGCGATACAGGTACTGGAAACACCATATATTTT. This gives the protein CASDTGTGNTIYF. Recombination connected TRBV9 to TRBJ1-3, and the D gene may be TRBD1, 5 bases matching. The germline V gene yields SGDLS for CDR1 and YYNGEE for CDR2. V drops 7 bases and J drops 2 bases, leaving 10 bases in between. Counted from cysteine to phenylalanine, this CDR3 has 13 amino acids. The DNA shown is the 39-base CDR3, in frame from base 1.